The present entry profiles one T cell receptor beta chain with its context. Its antigen target is currently unknown. No base-level quality is on record; no much larger clone is a single base apart. The data were obtained in a study of technical replicates of blood from a few donors (TCRdb year 2017). Counted from cysteine to phenylalanine, this CDR3 has 14 amino acids. CDR3 DNA is the only sequence kept; it has 42 bases, read in frame from the first base. CDR1 MDHEN and CDR2 SYDVKM were looked up in the germline V gene. Between the V and J ends, shortened by 7 bases and 2 bases respectively, the junction contains 15 bases. The library was generated by the immunoSEQ multiplex PCR assay. TCRdb carries this immuneACCESS record with in-frame sequences only. Its versions omit some clonotypes, under half of them owing to an unresolved V gene in the studies checked, with the rest unexplained. This sample is represented by roughly 79,000 clones; approximately 95% of them were singletons. The top ten clonotypes cover more than 0.35% of the sample.

This clonotype was sampled from a human donor in good health. The sample comprised T cells isolated from PBMCs. The chain links TRBV28 with TRBJ2-7; the D region possibly corresponds to TRBD2 (5 bases align). The DNA is as follows: TGTGCCAGCACATCCCGTAGCGAACCCTACGAGCAGTACTTC. Translated, this is CASTSRSEPYEQYF. With the rest looked up from the reference TRBV28 and TRBJ2-7 genes rather than sequenced, the full variable domain is DVKVTQSSRYLVKRTGEKVFLECVQDMDHENMFWYRQDPGLGLRLIYFSYDVKMKEKGDIPEGYSVSREKKERFSLILESASTNQTSMYLCASTSRSEPYEQYFGPGTRLTVT.